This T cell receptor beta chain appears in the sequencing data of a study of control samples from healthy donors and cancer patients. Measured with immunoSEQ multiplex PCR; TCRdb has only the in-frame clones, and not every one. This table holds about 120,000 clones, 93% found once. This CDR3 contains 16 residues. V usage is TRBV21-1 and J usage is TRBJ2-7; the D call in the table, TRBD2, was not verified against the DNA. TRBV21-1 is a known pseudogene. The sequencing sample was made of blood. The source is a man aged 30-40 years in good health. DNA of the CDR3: TGTGCCAGCCCCCTGCGGGGGGGTGCGGGTTCCTACGAGCAGTACTTC. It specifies CASPLRGGAGSYEQYF.